These 5 T cell receptor beta chains originate from one sample sequenced in a study of CD8 T cells in ankylosing spondylitis. Findings and limits, study-wide: Blood from ankylosing spondylitis patients appeared to carry a characteristic roughly 8-variant TCR beta motif.

TCRdb itself ran the 5' RACE reads through MiXCR, one entry per CDR3 protein. This sample yields about 420,000 distinct CDR3 sequences, of which about 22% are seen a single time; roughly 16% belongs to the top ten. The antigens of these receptors remain unknown. Material for sequencing was blood, either unsorted or a sorted T cell fraction (not recorded which). The receptors come from a male donor with ankylosing spondylitis.

This clonotype was counted once. The rearrangement uses TRBV20-1 and TRBJ2-6, with 11 bases identical to TRBD2. The CDR3 has 20 amino acids. The J segment lost 2 bases and the V segment lost 1 base, leaving 13 bases of the junction unmatched. Germline-derived CDR1 and CDR2 are DFQATT and SNEGSKA (reference sequence). CDR3 nucleotides: TGCAGTGCTAGAGGGTATAGGGGTAGCGGGAGGGAGACTGGGGCCAACGTCCTGACTTTC. It translates to CSARGYRGSGRETGANVLTF.

V gene TRBV20-1 combines with J gene TRBJ1-5, with TRBD1 as a possible D gene (5 bases). This CDR3 has 14 residues. The V end was cut by 6 bases, the J end by 3 bases, with 15 bases between. Germline values: CDR1 DFQATT, CDR2 SNEGSKA (reference sequence). The CDR3 is CSASPGLANQPQHF. CDR3 DNA: TGCAGTGCAAGCCCGGGACTTGCCAATCAGCCCCAGCATTTT.

The table lists this clonotype with a few counts. V gene TRBV7-9 combines with J gene TRBJ2-1; D could derive from TRBD1 or TRBD2 (5 bases each). Germline values: CDR1 SEHNR, CDR2 FQNEAQ (reference sequence). V was clipped by 11 bases and J by 6 bases, with 14 bases between them. The CDR3 sequence is 12 residues long. CDR3 loop: CAYRTGFNEQFF. The CDR3 DNA is TGTGCCTACAGGACGGGATTCAATGAGCAGTTCTTC.

This clonotype was seen only a few times. J is TRBJ1-4 and V is TRBV4-3; D is ambiguous. The CDR3 extends over 16 amino acids. The germline CDR1 and CDR2 sequences are LGHNA and YSLEER. Trimming took off 1 base at V and 8 bases at J, with 17 bases between the two ends. In DNA, the CDR3 is TGCGCCAGCAGCCAAGGTGGCAGACTTTATTACGAAAAACTGTTTTTT. Amino acids: CASSQGGRLYYEKLFF.

The J gene is TRBJ1-2, the V gene TRBV5-1; D remains unclear. Germline V gives CDR1 SGHRS, CDR2 YFSETQ. Trimming removed 0 bases from V and 4 bases from J, with 22 bases in between. This CDR3 is 18 amino acids long. The CDR3 region is CASSLARGGGLPPYGYTF. DNA for the CDR3: TGCGCCAGCAGCTTGGCCAGAGGCGGAGGACTCCCCCCCTATGGCTACACCTTC.